The sequence of this T cell receptor (beta chain) was determined in a study of cytomegalovirus exposure and HLA in healthy donors (TCRdb year 2017). For the wider study: An earlier analysis of approximately 640 of the donors reported 250 to 300 Gb of sequence data and 100 million to 130 million unique TCR beta sequences from about 180 million T cells. The study aimed to test whether cataloging public T cell receptors could reveal signatures of past pathogen exposure. On average, around 200,000 unique TCR beta nucleotide sequences were sequenced per donor among roughly 430 genotyped donors of the cohort, with around 19% of those sequences being non-productive. To decide whether each TCR beta V gene segment behaved as functional or pseudogenic, an earlier analysis of some 570 of the donors relied on high-throughput TCR beta sequencing. A later genetic analysis took genome-wide SNP genotypes for about 55% of the 666 donors and used that subset as a discovery cohort. HLA typing included class I and class II loci at four-digit resolution. Typing coverage varied by locus: roughly 620-630 donors for A, B, C, DRB1 and DQB1; approximately 560 for DQA1; around 610 for DPA1; fewer than 480 for DPB1. An early release that covered some 640 HLA-typed donors contained 300 to 350 gigabases of sequencing data and tens of millions of unique TCR sequences. Alongside the repertoire data, information on donor age, sex, ethnicity and CMV serostatus was compiled. In addition to the first cohort of roughly 670 subjects, a separate validation cohort of 120 different subjects was used. In a later analysis, previously published TCR beta repertoires from several hundred donors were re-analyzed and high-resolution HLA genotyping was added so that TCR occurrence patterns could be studied. All discovery cohort repertoires had been generated on a single sequencing platform. Of the 300 to 450 genotyped donors, approximately 80% fell in the genetic ancestry cluster associated with self-reported Caucasian donors. The study used immunosequencing to profile the T cell repertoires of more than 650 subjects and linked those repertoires to cytomegalovirus serostatus. High-throughput TCR immunosequencing, statistical association of individual TCRs with disease status, and machine learning were combined to predict cytomegalovirus infection status. Rather than using new phenotypic data, the later analysis identified candidate immune exposures from TCR beta sequences and from how often those sequences occurred across donors. Four or five DR-DQ haplotypes were treated as single units for association and clustering because of strong linkage in the cohort.

General conclusions and limits of the study: According to a later genetic analysis, donors in an Asian-associated ancestry cluster had fewer N-insertions in productive TCRs than the roughly 700-donor mean. Most TCR sequences were observed very rarely across donors, whereas some public TCRs were present in many individuals. In a later analysis, HLA-associated TCR beta chains showed more clonal expansion and lower generation probabilities than non-associated chains that were equally common. Three of the identified cytomegalovirus-associated TCR beta chains were confirmed in vitro to be specific for cytomegalovirus antigens. The 87-base-pair reads could not distinguish some IMGT-functional V segments, including TRBV6-2 and TRBV6-3, so those segments were excluded. According to the authors, the approach could potentially be generalized to other disease states and immunological phenotypes. A later analysis found that TCR association rates varied across HLA loci, with DRB1 alleles showing the most associated TCRs and HLA-C alleles the fewest. A cluster of highly shared sequence variants was judged likely to represent a technical artifact of the sequencing pipeline. Presence/absence analyses assumed roughly uniform sequencing depth across donors, an assumption that may not hold. V-gene and J-gene trimming of TCR beta chains was associated with a missense DCLRE1C variant in a later genetic analysis, and the association was replicated in an independent cohort. The cohort was sequenced for TCR beta chains only, and without alpha or paired-chain data the features that could be detected were limited. In an earlier analysis of 587 of the donors, most TCR beta V segments appeared in productive rearrangements about 90% or about 30% of the time, broadly matching IMGT annotations. Assigning TCR associations to individual alleles was difficult when HLA alleles, especially DR and DQ, strongly co-occurred. In a later analysis, several top co-occurrence clusters were reported to appear linked to parvovirus B19, influenza, CMV and Epstein-Barr virus. Correlated functional status among segregating V segments might be attributable to linkage disequilibrium, but an unknown experimental factor could not be ruled out. Cytomegalovirus status was reported to be diagnosed by the classifier with high specificity and sensitivity in both the original and validation cohorts. CMV serostatus was the only immune exposure information available for the cohort. Most CMV-associated TCR beta chains appeared to be HLA-restricted in a later analysis, and the HLA associations seemed to be driven largely by CMV exposure. A further reported finding was that TCR beta sequences accurately predicted the HLA-A and HLA-B alleles for most subjects in the first cohort. A later analysis associated about 17,000 TCR beta sequences with specific HLA alleles at a false discovery rate of 0.05. Because counts were too low, some 17 rarely observed V segments, including chromosome 9 orphons, were left out of the earlier analysis of several hundred of the donors. Because HLA typing was unavailable for some donors at each locus, only the typed subset was used in association tests. In the study, approximately 160 TCR beta chains were listed as associated with cytomegalovirus.

Library creation used the immunoSEQ multiplex PCR assay. For the multiplex PCR, a mixture combining 60 forward primers for TCR Vbeta segments and 13 reverse primers for TCR Jbeta segments was used. Amplification of the CDR3 region of rearranged TCR beta genes was performed with a multiplex PCR assay on genomic DNA. On the Illumina HiSeq System, the amplified TCR beta libraries were sequenced as 87-base-pair reads. In the paper's pipeline: Across the 600 to 700 repertoires, a later analysis counted around 80 million unique TCR beta chains, roughly 11 million of which were shared by at least two donors. A nearest-neighbor algorithm error-corrected the raw reads and collapsed the reads into unique sequences, merging closely related sequences to remove PCR and sequencing errors. CDR3 sequences were aligned to IMGT reference sequences to assign V, D and J gene segments. Each retained sequence needed at least a six-nucleotide match to both a V gene segment and a J gene segment. A rearrangement was called productive if the CDR3 had no stop codons and remained in frame with V and J, and every other rearrangement was called non-productive. CDR3 was defined according to IMGT convention as the region running from the second conserved V-encoded cysteine to the conserved J-encoded phenylalanine. The earlier analysis of more than 450 of the donors excluded sequences that lacked an unambiguous match to a single V gene segment. In an earlier analysis of approximately 500 of the donors, a V segment was called functional when productive rearrangements were above 56.7%, and segregating when the standard deviation between donors exceeded 5%. To diagnose cytomegalovirus status from the catalog of TCR beta chain sequences, a statistical classification framework was built. In a later analysis, V and J genes were assigned by comparing TCR nucleotide sequences against IMGT/GENE-DB human TR gene sequences. A later analysis assigned CDR3 sequences and most-parsimonious VDJ recombination scenarios with the TCRdist pipeline. In a later analysis, each TCR beta chain was defined by its CDR3 amino acid sequence together with its V-gene family, and reads without a unique V-gene family were excluded. As a way to deal with suspected cross-contamination and a sequencing artifact, a later analysis dropped 450 to 600 nucleotide sequences that were highly shared and had low generation probability. A later analysis calculated a clonal expansion index for each public chain from normalized within-repertoire ranks of inferred template counts. In a later analysis, generation probabilities were computed with a VDJ recombination model fitted to out-of-frame rearrangements, and the resulting probabilities were checked against IGoR. In a later analysis, TCR-TCR, TCR-HLA and TCR-CMV co-occurrence was scored with hypergeometric tests, and a repertoire-size bias correction was applied to TCR pairs. False discovery rates were estimated in a later analysis by permuting HLA or CMV assignments 20 times. In a later analysis, co-occurring TCRs were grouped with DBSCAN, and TCRdist sequence similarity was added when clustering was performed within HLA-allele-positive subsets. Co-occurrence clustering excluded repertoires with fewer than 30,000 or more than 120,000 public chains, plus five with anomalous nucleotide sharing. The table was pulled from immuneACCESS by TCRdb, which kept in-frame rearrangements only. Such tables lose some clones; where checked, under half of the loss comes from unresolved V genes, and the rest has no known cause. Clonal size and the V and J genes are those of that table, whereas D and trimming came from the DNA. A total of around 200,000 clones appear in this sample, 60% to 85% of them only once. 15% to 17% of the sample rests with the top ten.

CDR1 is given as WNHNN and CDR2 as SYGVQD, both from the germline V gene (reference sequence). V sheds 0 bases and J sheds 7 bases, leaving 2 bases between their ends. Counted from cysteine to phenylalanine, this CDR3 has 11 amino acids. The sequence is cut down to CDR3 DNA, 33 bases in frame from base 1. This clone was picked up one time. This receptor's antigen is unknown. Per-base quality was not reported, and no clone a single base away is much larger than it. The cohort was made up of roughly 670 healthy bone marrow donors. At the time of sampling, all cohort members were nominally healthy, though unrecorded immune exposures were likely present. The donor was CMV seronegative and was included in the group of about 350 seronegative cohort members. A peripheral blood sample was provided by each donor, and peripheral blood mononuclear cells were used for TCR beta sequencing. Genomic DNA was extracted from the blood cell samples with the Qiagen DNeasy Blood Extraction Kit.

This receptor was identified in a man aged 35-49 years in good health and CMV-seronegative. The chain is encoded by TRBV10-1 joined to TRBJ2-3, with the D segment identity uncertain. The specimen sequenced was PBMCs. The CDR3 protein is CASSESNTQYF. At the DNA level, the sequence is TGCGCCAGCAGTGAGTCTAATACGCAGTATTTT.